This T cell receptor (beta chain) was sequenced in a study of human T cells and chemical hapten exposure (dated by TCRdb to the early 2020s). General notes on the study: For sensitization, 2% DPC in acetone was applied to a 2 cm by 2 cm area of upper inner arm skin. Weekly therapeutic DPC doses were additionally applied to the scalp of patients throughout the approximately 25-week study period. Patch tests used Finn chambers with 0.01% DPC on the upper back, scored after 6 days by International Contact Dermatitis Research Group standards. The mostly female patient cohort included alopecia areata with under or over 50% scalp involvement, alopecia totalis and alopecia universalis. The libraries were sequenced as a pool, and the TCR yield per sample differed mostly because of small variations in library volumes within the pool. The study tracked peripheral blood TCR repertoire changes in vivo during primary and secondary sensitization to the hapten diphenylcyclopropenone (DPC) in alopecia patients. Blood was sampled from patients pre-sensitization (week 0) and at 2, 6 and about 24 weeks after DPC sensitization. Approximately 28 alopecia patients gave blood for TCR sequencing at one to four time points (pre-sensitization, 2, 6 and 24 weeks). What the research found in general, with its limitations: A positive correlation was found between the number of PT1 expanded TCRs and patch test score, with significance reached at thresholds 8, 16 and 32 but not 4. DPC sensitization did not change how many TCRs were above 1 in 1000 frequency, and no evidence was found of alterations in global repertoire structure. Because all patients had alopecia, a presumed autoimmune disease, the immune response of the patients might differ from that of healthy individuals. Repeated subsampling changed both the strength of the expansion versus patch-test correlation and the threshold at which that correlation became significant. Significantly more large CDR3 similarity clusters were formed by expanded TCRs than by pre-sensitization or healthy control sets, consistent with antigen-driven responses.

V is cut by 0 bases and J by 6 bases, and the space between the germline ends is 6 bases. The germline V gene specifies MNHEY as CDR1 and SVGAGI as CDR2. The CDR3 spans 13 residues, from the cysteine through the phenylalanine. Just the 39-base CDR3 DNA is kept, in frame starting at base 1. Turning to this clonotype: There is no known antigen for this receptor. No clone much larger than this one lies a single base away; base qualities are absent.

The library was built by means of RACE. The sequencing machine was a NextSeq 500. Library preparation attached unique molecular identifiers to individual cDNA molecules for quantitative, reproducible TCR counting. Each blood RNA sample was used to sequence both TCR alpha and TCR beta chains. In the source study's methods: Samples had a median of roughly 87,000 TCRs, with a range from roughly 20,000 to 690,600. V, J and CDR3 annotation of the TCR reads was carried out using the Decombinator software suite. To make PS versus PT1 abundance plots, every sample was subsampled to the same number of TCRs (28,000). Expanded TCRs were defined as absent before sensitization and observed at least eight times at the 2-week time point. Using fastp at Q25 and MiXCR, TCRdb reprocessed the public reads and kept productive beta chains. Entries are consolidated by CDR3 protein sequence, retaining the most common genes and DNA. Clone size and V and J calls follow TCRdb, not the original study. The sample table lists approximately 90,000 distinct CDR3 sequences, about 28% of them with a count of one. The biggest ten clones account for 10% to 13% of the sample.

The sample's time point label is to be understood as: patch test 3, about 24 weeks after DPC sensitization. In the paper's terms, the treatment or condition label means: therapeutic diphenylcyclopropenone sensitization with weekly scalp DPC. At each patch-test visit, blood was drawn before the patch test was applied. Eligible patients were aged 18 to 70, diagnosed with alopecia, deemed suitable for DPC therapy, and excluded if pregnant. Total RNA was extracted from unfractionated whole blood collected in Tempus Blood RNA tubes. This sample comprised whole blood, obtained in connection with sensitization to the hapten diphenylcyclopropenone (DPC). The source of this sequence is a man in his forties or fifties with alopecia areata. Some clones in this sample may be carry-over from other donors' samples. Recombination linked TRBV6-5 to TRBJ1-5; no D gene is confidently identified. The CDR3: CASSYSIGQPQHF. The sequenced DNA: TGTGCCAGCAGTTACTCGATAGGTCAGCCCCAGCATTTT.